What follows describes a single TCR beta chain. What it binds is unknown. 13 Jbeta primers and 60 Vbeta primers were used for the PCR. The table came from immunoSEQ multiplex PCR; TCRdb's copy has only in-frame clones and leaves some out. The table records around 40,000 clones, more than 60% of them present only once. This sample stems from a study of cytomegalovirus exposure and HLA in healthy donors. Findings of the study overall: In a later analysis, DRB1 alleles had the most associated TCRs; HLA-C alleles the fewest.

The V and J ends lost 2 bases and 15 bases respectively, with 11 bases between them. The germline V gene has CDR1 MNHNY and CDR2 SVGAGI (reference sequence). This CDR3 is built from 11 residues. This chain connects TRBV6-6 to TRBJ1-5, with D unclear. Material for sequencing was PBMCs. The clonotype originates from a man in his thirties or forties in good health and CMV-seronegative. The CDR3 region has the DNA TGTGCCAGCAGTTACGGCACGTTGCTGCATTTT. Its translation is CASSYGTLLHF.